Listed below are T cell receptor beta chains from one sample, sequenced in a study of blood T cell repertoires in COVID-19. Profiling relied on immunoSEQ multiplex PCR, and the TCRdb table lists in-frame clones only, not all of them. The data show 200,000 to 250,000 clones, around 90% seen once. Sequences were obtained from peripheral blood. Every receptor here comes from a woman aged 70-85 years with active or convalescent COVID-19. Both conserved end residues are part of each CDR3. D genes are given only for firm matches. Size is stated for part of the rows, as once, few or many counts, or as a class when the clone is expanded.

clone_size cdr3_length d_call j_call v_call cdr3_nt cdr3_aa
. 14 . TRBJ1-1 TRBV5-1 TGCGCCACCTCTCCAGGGGAGATGAACACTGAAGCTTTCTTT CATSPGEMNTEAFF
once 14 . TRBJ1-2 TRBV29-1 TGCAGCGTTGCGGGGGGGCTTAGTCCCTATGGCTACACCTTC CSVAGGLSPYGYTF
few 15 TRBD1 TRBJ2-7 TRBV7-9 TGTGCCAGCAGCTTAGTCCGGACAGGGTTCGACGAGCAGTACTTC CASSLVRTGFDEQYF
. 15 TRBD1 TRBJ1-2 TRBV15 TGTGCCACCAACCAGGACAGGGGGTATAACTATGGCTACACCTTC CATNQDRGYNYGYTF
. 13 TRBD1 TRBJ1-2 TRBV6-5 TGTGCCAGCAGTAGACAGGGGGCGGGCGGCTACACCTTC CASSRQGAGGYTF
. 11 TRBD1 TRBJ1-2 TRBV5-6 TGTGCCAGCAGCCTGGACAGGGCCTACACCTTC CASSLDRAYTF
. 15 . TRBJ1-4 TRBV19 TGTGCCAGAAGTTCCGCCCGCGGGACTAATGAAAAACTGTTTTTT CARSSARGTNEKLFF
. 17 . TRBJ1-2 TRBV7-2 TGTGCCAGCAGCCCCGGGACTGCCAACTTTTCGAACTATGGCTACACCTTC CASSPGTANFSNYGYTF
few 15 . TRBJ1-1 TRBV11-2 TGTGCCAGCAGCTTAGGCCCCCACAGGGACACTGAAGCTTTCTTT CASSLGPHRDTEAFF
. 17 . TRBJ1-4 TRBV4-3 TGCGCCAGCAGCCAAGACCTCACAGGGTTTAGTAATGAAAAACTGTTTTTT CASSQDLTGFSNEKLFF
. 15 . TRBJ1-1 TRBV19 TGTGCCAGTAGTCCGCAATACAGGGCTGGCACTGAAGCTTTCTTT CASSPQYRAGTEAFF
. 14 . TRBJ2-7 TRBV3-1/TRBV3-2 TGTGCCAGCAGCCTGGAAACTAAGACCTACGAGCAGTACTTC CASSLETKTYEQYF
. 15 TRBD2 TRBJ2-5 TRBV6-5 TGTGCCAGCAGTTACTTGGGACTAGCTCAAGAGACCCAGTACTTC CASSYLGLAQETQYF
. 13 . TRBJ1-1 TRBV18 TGTGCCAGCTCACCGGGCACGAACACTGAAGCTTTCTTT CASSPGTNTEAFF
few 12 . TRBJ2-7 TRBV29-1 TGCAGCGTTTCCCCAGGGTCCTACGAGCAGTACTTC CSVSPGSYEQYF
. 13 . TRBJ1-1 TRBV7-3 TGTGCCAGCAGCTTAACTGGAGGGGCTGAAGCTTTCTTT CASSLTGGAEAFF
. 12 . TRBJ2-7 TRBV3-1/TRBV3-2 TGTGCCAGCAGGGGGGGGACAGGCGAGCAGTACTTC CASRGGTGEQYF
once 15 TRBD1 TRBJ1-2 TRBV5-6 TGTGCCAGCAGCTCCGATACCGGGACAGGGGTGGGCTACACCTTC CASSSDTGTGVGYTF
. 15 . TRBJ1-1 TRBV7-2 TGTGCCAGCAGCTTAACGCCCCCCCCAGGAACCGGGACTTTCTTT CASSLTPPPGTGTFF
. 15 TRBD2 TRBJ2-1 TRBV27 TGTGCCAGCATTAGCGGGCAGTTCCGTTTTGATGAGCAGTTCTTC CASISGQFRFDEQFF
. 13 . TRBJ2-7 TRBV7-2 TGTGCCAGCAGCTTGCGTTTAATCTACGAGCAGTACTTC CASSLRLIYEQYF
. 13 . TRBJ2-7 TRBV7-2 TGTGCCAGCAGCTCCCAGGGTTCCTACGAGCAGTACTTC CASSSQGSYEQYF
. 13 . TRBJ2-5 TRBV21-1 TGTGCCAGCAGCAACCTAGCGACTGAGACCCAGTACTTC CASSNLATETQYF
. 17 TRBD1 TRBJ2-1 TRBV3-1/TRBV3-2 TGTGCCAGCAGCCAACCGGGACAGGGGGGAGGGTCAGGTGAGCAGTTCTTC CASSQPGQGGGSGEQFF
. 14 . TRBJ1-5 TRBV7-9 TGTGCCAGCAGCTCTGGACACGGCAAGGTGCCCCAGCATTTT CASSSGHGKVPQHF
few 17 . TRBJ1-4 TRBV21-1 TGTGCCAGCCGATGGTCTCCGCACGGGGAGACCTATGAAAAACTGTTTTTT CASRWSPHGETYEKLFF
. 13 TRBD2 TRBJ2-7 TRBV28 TGTGCCAGCAGTTGGGAGGGCCCCTACGAGCAGTACTTC CASSWEGPYEQYF
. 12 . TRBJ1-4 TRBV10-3 TGTGCCATCAGTGTGGGAGGTGAAAAACTGTTTTTT CAISVGGEKLFF
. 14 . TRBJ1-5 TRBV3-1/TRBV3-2 TGTGCCAGCAGCCAAGATAGGGGCGGCCAGCCCCAGCATTTT CASSQDRGGQPQHF
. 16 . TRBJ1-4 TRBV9 TGTGCCAGCAGCGTAGCCTCGGTTTTACGGAGCGAAAAACTGTTTTTT CASSVASVLRSEKLFF
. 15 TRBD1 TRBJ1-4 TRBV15 TGTGCCACCAGCGAACCGGGACAGGTGGATGAAAAACTGTTTTTT CATSEPGQVDEKLFF
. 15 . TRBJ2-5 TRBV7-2 TGTGCCAGCAGGCGGGGTCCGGAAGGCTTGGAGACCCAGTACTTC CASRRGPEGLETQYF
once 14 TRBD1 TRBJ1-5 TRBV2 TGTGCCAGCGGAGCAGGGGGTTTGAATCAGCCCCAGCATTTT CASGAGGLNQPQHF
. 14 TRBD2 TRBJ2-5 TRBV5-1 TGCGCCAGCTGGGACCCTAGCGGCCAAGAGACCCAGTACTTC CASWDPSGQETQYF
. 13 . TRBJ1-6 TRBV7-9 TGTGCCAGCAGCCTCAGGGGTGATTCACCCCTCCACTTT CASSLRGDSPLHF
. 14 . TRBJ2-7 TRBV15 TGTGCCACCAGCAGAGGGGGCAACTCCTACGAGCAGTACTTC CATSRGGNSYEQYF
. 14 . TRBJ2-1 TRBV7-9 TGTGCCAGCAGCTTATCAACGGAGTACAATGAGCAGTTCTTC CASSLSTEYNEQFF
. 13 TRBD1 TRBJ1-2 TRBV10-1 TGCGCCAGCAGTTCCGACAGGGTGGCCGGCTACACCTTC CASSSDRVAGYTF
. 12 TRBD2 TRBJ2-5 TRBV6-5 TGTGCCAGCAGTTCCTGGGGGGGGACCCAGTACTTC CASSSWGGTQYF
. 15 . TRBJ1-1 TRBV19 TGTGCCAGTAGTCCCCGGTCTAGGGGGAGCACTGAAGCTTTCTTT CASSPRSRGSTEAFF
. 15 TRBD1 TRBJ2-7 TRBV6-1 TGTGCCAGCAGTGAAGCCCCGGGGACAGCCTACGAGCAGTACTTC CASSEAPGTAYEQYF
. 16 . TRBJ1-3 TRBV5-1 TGCGCCAGCAGCTTGGAGCCCTCGGGTGCTGGAAACACCATATATTTT CASSLEPSGAGNTIYF
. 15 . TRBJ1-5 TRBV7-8 TGTGCCAGCCGGTGGACAGCCGGGAGCAATCAGCCCCAGCATTTT CASRWTAGSNQPQHF